These 29 T cell receptor beta chains were all obtained from the same sample, sequenced in a study of T cells after yellow fever vaccination. TCRdb re-analysed the 5' RACE reads in MiXCR, keeping a single row per CDR3 protein. The data hold a few hundred thousand distinct CDR3 sequences, with about 5% observed a single time. The material was CD4+ T cells sorted from PBMCs, obtained on the day of the yellow fever booster vaccination. These receptors were obtained from a man between 18 and 35 years old who received the YFV17D yellow fever vaccine.

The table lists this clonotype with many counts. The V gene is TRBV4-2, the J gene TRBJ1-5, with D perhaps matching TRBD1 (6 bases). The CDR3 covers 12 residues. V was clipped by 3 bases and J by 9 bases, with 9 bases between them. Germline assignment: CDR1 LGHNA and CDR2 YNFKEQ. The CDR3 protein is CASSQEQGPQHF. The CDR3 nucleotides read TGTGCCAGCAGCCAGGAACAGGGGCCCCAGCATTTT.

This clonotype was found once. The chain couples TRBV5-5 to TRBJ2-1; 8 nucleotides align to TRBD2. The CDR3 loop spans 15 amino acids. Germline lookup yields CDR1 SGHKS and CDR2 YYEKEE (reference sequence). V was clipped by 5 bases and J by 6 bases; unmatched bases: 10. The CDR3 coding sequence is TGTGCCAGCAGGTCCGGGACTAGACCTGGCAATGAGCAGTTCTTC. Amino acid sequence: CASRSGTRPGNEQFF.

This clonotype was seen more than once but under ten times. V and J are TRBV7-6 and TRBJ2-2; D perhaps matches TRBD2 (6 bases). Per germline, CDR1 SGHVS and CDR2 FNYEAQ. This CDR3 is built from 16 residues. V was cut by 5 bases and J by 3 bases, with 16 bases left in between. The CDR3 region has the DNA TGTGCCAGCAGCCCTCAGACCGGGGGAGACACCGGGGAGCTGTTTTTT. Amino acid sequence: CASSPQTGGDTGELFF.

The chain carries TRBV6-5 and TRBJ2-7; D possibly uses TRBD1 or TRBD2 (6 bases each). Trimming stripped 2 bases from V and 0 bases from J, with 11 bases between. In germline, CDR1 is MNHEY, CDR2 SVGAGI. The CDR3 loop spans 15 amino acids. The CDR3 coding sequence is TGTGCCAGCAGTTACGTGGGGGGCAGCTCCTACGAGCAGTACTTC. Protein: CASSYVGGSSYEQYF.

This clonotype was recorded a few times. The chain is built from TRBV29-1 and TRBJ1-2; D unresolved. This CDR3 has 15 amino acids. Trimming removed 7 bases at V and 1 base at J, with 19 bases between. Germline loops: CDR1 SQVTM, CDR2 ANQGSEA. The CDR3 region has the DNA TGCAGCGCTCACCACGAGGGAGCGAGTAACTATGGCTACACCTTC. This translates into CSAHHEGASNYGYTF.

V gene TRBV7-9 combines with J gene TRBJ1-1, with D maybe TRBD1 (6 bases). There are 17 residues in the CDR3. Germline V gene sequence: CDR1 SEHNR, CDR2 FQNEAQ (reference sequence). Trimming took 2 bases from V and 3 from J, leaving 19 bases between them. CDR3 in DNA: TGTGCCAGCAGCTTAAGAAGGGGATCGGGGGCCGACACTGAAGCTTTCTTT. Protein: CASSLRRGSGADTEAFF.

The CDR3 DNA reads as TGTGCCAGCAGCTTAGATCGAGGAGTGGGAGATACGCAGTATTTT. Amino acid sequence: CASSLDRGVGDTQYF. This sequence joins TRBV11-3 and TRBJ2-3; D unclear. The CDR3 totals 15 residues. CDR1 is SGHNT and CDR2 is YENEEA in the germline V gene. Between the trimmed V and J ends, which lost 0 bases and 5 bases, there was a span of 12 bases.

In this sample, this clonotype turned up many times. The J gene is TRBJ2-2, the V gene TRBV7-2; a possible D gene is TRBD1 (6 bases). The V gene's germline CDR1 is SGHTA and CDR2 FQGNSA. V was pared by 1 base and J by 6 bases, with 6 bases between. This CDR3 has 13 amino acids. The CDR3, as DNA: TGTGCCAGCAGCTTAGACAGGGCCGGGGAGCTGTTTTTT. Amino acids: CASSLDRAGELFF.

The J gene is TRBJ2-3, the V gene TRBV3-1; 8 bases agree with TRBD2. V dropped 4 bases and J dropped 2; count of bases not matched to a gene: 8. Germline CDR1 and CDR2: LGHDT and YNNKEL (reference sequence). This CDR3 spans 16 amino acids. The CDR3 coding sequence is TGTGCCAGCAGCCCGGGACTAGGGGGGGTCACAGATACGCAGTATTTT. It yields the protein CASSPGLGGVTDTQYF.

This clonotype was found many times. The chain's CDR3 is CASSGPGTAYNEQFF. In DNA form, the CDR3 reads TGTGCCAGTAGCGGTCCCGGGACAGCCTACAATGAGCAGTTCTTC. The V and J genes are TRBV19 and TRBJ2-1, with 7 bases matching TRBD1. J lost 2 bases, V lost 6 bases, and 7 bases had no gene match. The CDR3 contains 15 residues. Germline V gene data show CDR1 as LNHDA and CDR2 as SQIVND (reference sequence).

This clonotype has more than one count but fewer than ten. The CDR3 DNA is TGCGCCAGCAGCCAAAGGCGGGTAACCGGGGAGCTGTTTTTT. This translates into CASSQRRVTGELFF. The gene calls are TRBV4-1 and TRBJ2-2; TRBD2 is a possible D gene (5 bases). CDR1 is MGHRA and CDR2 is YSYEKL in the germline V gene. The ends were cut back, 2 bases at V and 5 bases at J, with 9 bases in the middle. This CDR3 contains 14 residues.

The sample holds a few counts of this clonotype. CDR3 protein: CASSVATKSYQETQYF. CDR3 DNA sequence: TGTGCCAGCAGCGTAGCCACCAAATCATACCAAGAGACCCAGTACTTC. The V call is TRBV9, the J call TRBJ2-5; no definite D call. Trimming removed 0 bases from V and 0 bases from J, with 12 bases in between. The germline V gene has CDR1 SGDLS and CDR2 YYNGEE. The CDR3 has 16 residues. The variable domain in full, completed from reference TRBV9 and TRBJ2-5, reads DSGVTQTPKHLITATGQRVTLRCSPRSGDLSVYWYQQSLDQGLQFLIQYYNGEERAKGNILERFSAQQFPDLHSELNLSSLELGDSALYFCASSVATKSYQETQYFGPGTRLLVL.

In this sample, this clonotype turned up many times. This chain connects TRBV7-9 to TRBJ2-1, with TRBD2 matching over 13 bases. Germline V lookup: CDR1 SEHNR, CDR2 FQNEAQ (reference sequence). The J segment lost 4 bases and the V segment lost 2 bases, leaving 14 bases of the junction unmatched. This CDR3 is built from 20 residues. The CDR3 spells CASSLRVGTSGERRYNEQFF. CDR3 in DNA: TGTGCCAGCAGCTTAAGGGTCGGGACTAGCGGGGAAAGAAGATACAATGAGCAGTTCTTC.

The V and J genes are TRBV29-1 and TRBJ1-4; TRBD1 aligns across 8 bases. Germline V gene sequence: CDR1 SQVTM, CDR2 ANQGSEA. The CDR3 is 15 amino acids. V was pared by 7 bases and J by 8 bases, with 15 bases of the junction left unmatched. The chain's CDR3 is CSAGWTGRDREKLFF. The CDR3 DNA reads as TGCAGCGCCGGCTGGACAGGGAGAGATAGGGAAAAACTGTTTTTT.

Ten or more counts support this clonotype. The gene calls are TRBV7-9 and TRBJ2-7, with TRBD1 as a possible D gene (5 bases). This CDR3 has 14 residues. Germline assignment: CDR1 SEHNR and CDR2 FQNEAQ (reference sequence). With 5 bases removed from V and 6 bases from J, the gap between germline ends came to 17 bases. This chain's CDR3 is CASSLLPDSFEQYF. CDR3 bases: TGTGCCAGCAGCCTACTTCCTGACAGCTTCGAGCAGTACTTC.

In this sample, this clonotype turned up many times. The CDR3 region is CASSPDRDRGRETQYF. CDR3 nucleotide sequence: TGCGCCAGCAGCCCAGACCGGGACAGGGGGCGAGAGACCCAGTACTTC. The chain recombines TRBV4-1 with TRBJ2-5; 12 nucleotides line up with TRBD1. Germline loops: CDR1 MGHRA, CDR2 YSYEKL. This CDR3 region has 16 residues. J gave up 4 bases and V 4 bases, and 7 bases lay outside the gene matches.

This clonotype was counted a few times. The V call is TRBV15, the J call TRBJ2-5, with D hard to call. Per the germline V gene, CDR1 is LNHNV and CDR2 is YYDKDF (reference sequence). Trimming removed 3 bases from V and 5 bases from J, with 13 bases in between. The CDR3 covers 14 residues. The CDR3 coding sequence is TGTGCCACCAGCAGTCCTCCCCGGCAGGAGACCCAGTACTTC. It is translated as CATSSPPRQETQYF.

Ten or more counts support this clonotype. The chain carries TRBV2 and TRBJ1-1, with D tentatively TRBD1 (5 bases). CDR1 and CDR2 from the germline V gene are SNHLY and FYNNEI. V lost 7 bases to trimming and J lost 0 bases, with 15 bases between them. CDR3 length: 15 residues. CDR3 DNA sequence: TGTGCCAGCAAGGGACCGGTGGCCCTGAACACTGAAGCTTTCTTT. It is translated as CASKGPVALNTEAFF.

This sequence joins TRBV10-3 and TRBJ2-3, with 12 nucleotides matching TRBD2. Germline V lookup: CDR1 ENHRY, CDR2 SYGVKD. V was pared by 6 bases and J by 2 bases, with 3 bases of the junction left unmatched. There are 15 residues in the CDR3. The CDR3 region is CAISGLAGLTDTQYF. CDR3 sequence (DNA): TGTGCCATCAGCGGACTAGCGGGGCTCACAGATACGCAGTATTTT.

This clonotype has at least ten counts. The V gene is TRBV5-1, the J gene TRBJ1-4, with TRBD1 matching over 7 bases. The CDR3 consists of 14 residues. In germline, CDR1 is SGHRS, CDR2 YFSETQ. V was pared by 2 bases and J by 4 bases, with 2 bases of the junction left unmatched. CDR3: CASSFGTDNEKLFF. In DNA, the CDR3 is TGCGCCAGCAGCTTCGGGACAGATAATGAAAAACTGTTTTTT.

The CDR3 DNA reads TGCGCCAGCAGGTCGTTTGGGTCCGCGAACACCGGGGAGCTGTTTTTT. As protein: CASRSFGSANTGELFF. J is TRBJ2-2 and V is TRBV5-1; D remains unclear. V lost 5 bases and J 0 bases, leaving 14 bases between the germline ends. The CDR3 has 16 amino acids. Germline CDR1 is SGHRS and CDR2 is YFSETQ. Full variable domain (missing parts from reference TRBV5-1 and TRBJ2-2): KAGVTQTPRYLIKTRGQQVTLSCSPISGHRSVSWYQQTPGQGLQFLFEYFSETQRNKGNFPGRFSGRQFSNSRSEMNVSTLELGDSALYLCASRSFGSANTGELFFGEGSRLTVL.

This clonotype was picked up many times. The rearrangement links TRBV24-1 to TRBJ1-5; D unresolved. There are 14 residues in the CDR3. Deletions cut 4 bases from V and 6 bases from J, with 12 bases between. Germline V gene sequence: CDR1 KGHDR, CDR2 SFDVKD. The chain's CDR3 is CATSDSLSVQPQHF. The DNA of the CDR3 is TGTGCCACCAGTGACTCCCTATCGGTTCAGCCCCAGCATTTT.

This clonotype was recorded a few times. This chain joins TRBV4-1 and TRBJ2-1, with D perhaps assigned TRBD1 or TRBD2 (5 bases each). This CDR3 spans 18 amino acids. V was clipped by 6 bases and J by 0 bases, with 21 bases between them. In germline, CDR1 is MGHRA, CDR2 YSYEKL. This chain's CDR3 is CASSHRFYRSGSYNEQFF. CDR3 bases: TGCGCCAGCAGTCACCGATTTTACAGGAGCGGCTCCTACAATGAGCAGTTCTTC.

This clonotype was detected a few times. The V gene is TRBV4-1, the J gene TRBJ1-1; unclear D gene. Germline loops: CDR1 MGHRA, CDR2 YSYEKL. V shed 0 bases and J shed 1 base, with 6 bases lying between them. The CDR3 is 14 residues long. CDR3 nucleotide sequence: TGCGCCAGCAGCCAAGATCCCACGAACACTGAAGCTTTCTTT. Its protein is CASSQDPTNTEAFF.

This clonotype occurred many times. The chain couples TRBV29-1 to TRBJ2-1; TRBD1 matches at 9 bases. Unmatched junction bases numbered 4, after V lost 7 bases and J lost 6 bases. Germline V CDR1 and CDR2: SQVTM, ANQGSEA. This CDR3 has 12 residues. The CDR3 loop reads CSANRGRNEQFF. For the CDR3, the DNA is TGCAGCGCAAACAGGGGGCGCAATGAGCAGTTCTTC.

This sequence joins TRBV4-2 and TRBJ1-2; TRBD1 is a possible D gene (5 bases). Looked up from germline, CDR1 is LGHNA and CDR2 is YNFKEQ. This CDR3 comprises 15 residues. V was clipped by 0 bases and J by 0 bases, with 8 bases between them. The CDR3 region is CASSQEGLSNYGYTF. The CDR3 DNA sequence: TGTGCCAGCAGCCAAGAGGGACTTTCTAACTATGGCTACACCTTC.

This clonotype has at least ten counts. V is TRBV29-1 and J is TRBJ2-1; D possibly corresponds to TRBD2 (6 bases). The germline V and J ends were trimmed by 6 bases and 6 bases, with 15 bases remaining between them. The CDR3 loop spans 13 amino acids. Per germline, CDR1 SQVTM and CDR2 ANQGSEA. The CDR3 DNA follows: TGCAGCGTACCGACCCGGGGACTCAATGAGCAGTTCTTC. This gives the protein CSVPTRGLNEQFF.

This chain uses TRBV5-1 with TRBJ2-7, with D perhaps matching TRBD2 (5 bases). The CDR3 contains 14 residues. Germline CDR1 is SGHRS and CDR2 is YFSETQ. Trimming shortened V by 0 bases and J by 4 bases, and 11 bases separated the two germline ends. The chain's CDR3 is CASSLGGNGYEQYV. The CDR3 DNA sequence: TGCGCCAGCAGCTTGGGAGGGAACGGATACGAGCAGTACGTC.

This clonotype was seen ten or more times. The chain is built from TRBV11-2 and TRBJ2-7, with 11 bases aligning to TRBD1. The CDR3 runs 15 residues. Germline lookup yields CDR1 SGHAT and CDR2 FQNNGV. Germline trimming cut 3 bases from V and 7 bases from J; bases unmatched to any gene: 8. This chain's CDR3 is CASSFPGQGVLEQYF. The CDR3, as DNA: TGTGCCAGCAGCTTTCCGGGACAGGGGGTTCTAGAGCAGTACTTC.